Given below is one T cell receptor (beta chain) in context. This specimen belongs to a study of cytomegalovirus exposure and HLA in healthy donors. Researchers ran the PCR with 60 Vbeta and 13 Jbeta primers. The data were produced by immunoSEQ multiplex PCR, yet TCRdb's version contains in-frame clones alone and is incomplete. Of 130,000 to 150,000 clones listed, roughly 76% are singletons. V was pared by 6 bases and J by 4 bases, with 3 bases of the junction left unmatched. This CDR3 comprises 15 residues. The germline V gene has CDR1 ENHRY and CDR2 SYGVKD. This TCR came from a human donor in good health. Sequencing was performed on PBMCs. The V gene is TRBV10-3, the J gene TRBJ2-3, with 14 positions matching TRBD2. CDR3 DNA sequence: TGTGCCATCAGCGGACTAGCGGGAGGCTCAGATACGCAGTATTTT. Its translation: CAISGLAGGSDTQYF.